Listed below are T cell receptor beta chains from one sample, sequenced in a study of patients and donors after allogeneic stem cell transplantation. TCRdb re-derived calls from the RT-PCR reads in MiXCR, one entry per CDR3 protein. Seen here are over 150,000 distinct CDR3 sequences, 30% observed once, and the top ten hold around 3.3%. The sample taken for sequencing was blood, either unsorted or a sorted T cell fraction (not recorded which). These receptors were collected from a human donor who was either an allogeneic HSCT recipient or a stem cell or donor lymphocyte infusion donor (not recorded which). It is not recorded whose cells these are; they may come from a transplant donor. Each CDR3 is given with its conserved first and last residue. A D gene is named only where the DNA matches it firmly. Clone size appears in some rows only: once, few, many, or a class for an expanded clone.

j_call,d_call,v_call,cdr3_length,clone_size,cdr3_nt,cdr3_aa
TRBJ1-1,-,TRBV29-1,12,many,TGCAGCGTCTTACATATGAACACTGAAGCTTTCTTT,CSVLHMNTEAFF
TRBJ1-2,-,TRBV7-4,18,-,TGTGCCAGCAGCACCGAACCTGGCGCGTCGTACCTCAACTATGGCTACACCTTC,CASSTEPGASYLNYGYTF
TRBJ2-6,TRBD1,TRBV9,19,few,TGTGCCAGCAGCGTAGGACAGGGGGTTTCCCTCTCTGGGGCCAACGTCCTGACTTTC,CASSVGQGVSLSGANVLTF
TRBJ2-7,-,TRBV27,14,-,TGTGCCAGCAGTTTAGGGGACGATACCTACGAGCAGTACTTC,CASSLGDDTYEQYF
TRBJ1-1,-,TRBV18,12,-,TGTGCCAGCTCACCGAGACTAACTGAAGCTTTCTTT,CASSPRLTEAFF
TRBJ1-5,TRBD1,TRBV24-1,17,-,TGTGCCACCAGTGCCAACCCCGGGACAGGGGACGGTCAGCCCCAGCATTTT,CATSANPGTGDGQPQHF
TRBJ1-4,-,TRBV6-5,17,few,TGTGCCAGCAGTTACGGACTTGGGGGAACGGCTAATGAAAAACTGTTTTTT,CASSYGLGGTANEKLFF
TRBJ1-1,-,TRBV6-5,17,-,TGTGCCAGCAGTTACTCGAGTAGCAGCACCTTGAACACTGAAGCTTTCTTT,CASSYSSSSTLNTEAFF
TRBJ1-5,-,TRBV6-2/TRBV6-3,12,-,TGTGCCAGCAGTTCCCCTATTTCGCCCCAGCATTTT,CASSSPISPQHF
TRBJ2-3,-,TRBV11-3,15,-,TGTGCCAGCAGCTCCCGTGGGACTAGCACAGATACGCAGTATTTT,CASSSRGTSTDTQYF
TRBJ1-2,-,TRBV25-1,13,few,TGTGCCAGCAGTGAATTTGAGGCCTATGGCTACACCTTC,CASSEFEAYGYTF
TRBJ1-2,-,TRBV7-9,12,many,TGTGCCAGCAGCGACCGTACGGTTGGCTACACCTTC,CASSDRTVGYTF
TRBJ2-3,-,TRBV20-1,16,few,TGCAGTGCTAGAGATTCGAATAGCCGTACGGGAAATACGCAGTATTTT,CSARDSNSRTGNTQYF
TRBJ1-5,-,TRBV11-2,13,few,TGTGCCAGCAGCTTAGAAGGTCCTCAGCCCCAGCATTTT,CASSLEGPQPQHF
TRBJ2-7,TRBD2,TRBV29-1,13,-,TGCAGCGTTGAAGGCCAGCGGGGCTACGAGCAGTACTTC,CSVEGQRGYEQYF
TRBJ1-4,-,TRBV9,16,few,TGTGCCAGCAGCGTAGCTCCACAGGGTAGTGATGAAAAACTGTTTTTT,CASSVAPQGSDEKLFF
TRBJ1-3,-,TRBV28,15,few,TGTGCCAGCAGCCTTATTGGGGGGGCAGGAAACACCATATATTTT,CASSLIGGAGNTIYF
TRBJ1-5,-,TRBV27,15,few,TGTGCCAGCAGTCCCTACAGTTATAGCAATCAGCCCCAGCATTTT,CASSPYSYSNQPQHF
TRBJ1-2,-,TRBV12-3/TRBV12-4,13,few,TGTGCCAGCAGCATCAGTGGTAACTATGGCTACACCTTC,CASSISGNYGYTF
TRBJ1-5,TRBD1,TRBV12-3/TRBV12-4,15,-,TGTGCCAGCAGTTACTGGACAGGGGGCAATCAGCCCCAGCATTTT,CASSYWTGGNQPQHF
TRBJ1-2,TRBD1,TRBV29-1,13,few,TGCAGCGTCGGATTCACAGGGGACTATGGCTACACCTTC,CSVGFTGDYGYTF
TRBJ2-1,TRBD1,TRBV29-1,15,-,TGCAGCGTTGAAGGGCGTCTACAGGGGGCAGATGAGCAGTTCTTC,CSVEGRLQGADEQFF
TRBJ1-4,-,TRBV7-9,14,-,TGTGCCAGCAGCCCGGTGGGGGATAATGAAAAACTGTTTTTT,CASSPVGDNEKLFF
TRBJ2-4,-,TRBV20-1,13,-,TGCAGTGCGGCCCCCTTCGCCAAAAACATTCAGTACTTC,CSAAPFAKNIQYF
TRBJ2-1,-,TRBV9,12,-,TGTGCCAGCAGCGTATGGGACAATGAGCAGTTCTTC,CASSVWDNEQFF
TRBJ2-5,-,TRBV28,13,few,TGTGCCAGCAGTTTCTCGGACAAAGAGACCCAGTACTTC,CASSFSDKETQYF
TRBJ2-5,-,TRBV6-6,17,-,TGTGCCAGCAGTTACCTCCGGACAGAAGTACTAATACGGACCCAGTACTTC,CASSYLRTEVLIRTQYF
TRBJ1-1,-,TRBV5-1,13,few,TGCGCCAGCAGCTTGGGTTACGACACTGAAGCTTTCTTT,CASSLGYDTEAFF
TRBJ2-3,-,TRBV4-2,15,few,TGTGCCAGCAGCCAAGGTATAGGGGGCACAGATACGCAGTATTTT,CASSQGIGGTDTQYF
TRBJ1-6,-,TRBV5-1,13,-,TGCGCCAGCAGCTTGGGGGACATGGAGCGCCTCCACTTT,CASSLGDMERLHF
TRBJ2-1,TRBD2,TRBV7-8,19,few,TGTGCCAGCAGTTTAACTGGACTAGCGGGAGAGAGCTCCTACAATGAGCAGTTCTTC,CASSLTGLAGESSYNEQFF
TRBJ1-5,TRBD1,TRBV29-1,16,-,TGCAGCGTTTCCACCGACAGGGGACATAGCAATCAGCCCCAGCATTTT,CSVSTDRGHSNQPQHF
TRBJ1-2,-,TRBV7-3,13,-,TGTGCCAGCAGCGCCTCACAGGGTAGTGGCTACACCTTC,CASSASQGSGYTF
TRBJ2-7,TRBD1,TRBV20-1,16,few,TGCAGTGCTAGAGCCCCTTGGGCAGGGGGTACCTACGAGCAGTACTTC,CSARAPWAGGTYEQYF
TRBJ2-3,TRBD2,TRBV5-6,16,-,TGTGCCAGCAGCTTGGAACTAGCGGGGTTTCAAGATACGCAGTATTTT,CASSLELAGFQDTQYF
TRBJ1-2,-,TRBV18,13,few,TGTGCCAGCTCACCGGACGTAAACTATGGCTACACCTTC,CASSPDVNYGYTF
TRBJ2-7,TRBD1,TRBV7-6,15,-,TGTGCCAGCAGCGCGCAGACAGGGAGCTCCTACGAGCAGTACTTC,CASSAQTGSSYEQYF